The clone carrying this T cell receptor (beta chain) occurred many times. The sample comes from a study of T-cell reconstitution after alpha-beta-depleted transplantation in children. TCRbeta library construction was performed incorporating unique molecular identifiers. In TCRdb, the PCR reads were re-called with MiXCR into one record per CDR3 protein. The sample has roughly 610,000 distinct CDR3 sequences, about 10% seen once. Trimming cost V 3 bases and J 1 base; bases outside gene matches: 9. CDR1 and CDR2 (germline): SEHNR, FQNEAQ (reference sequence). The CDR3 sequence is 16 residues long. Sequencing used PBMCs from the stem cell graft donor, obtained from the stem cell graft. This sequence joins TRBV7-9 and TRBJ2-7; 7 bases agree with TRBD1. The TCR sequence derives from a human donor who donated a stem cell graft to a child with acute myeloid leukemia. The CDR3 nucleotides read TGTGCCAGCAGCTTCAAGACAGGGCACTTGTCCTACGAGCAGTACTTC. Translated: CASSFKTGHLSYEQYF. The whole variable domain, filled in from reference TRBV7-9 and TRBJ2-7, reads DTGVSQNPRHKITKRGQNVTFRCDPISEHNRLYWYRQTLGQGPEFLTYFQNEAQLEKSRLLSDRFSAERPKGSFSTLEIQRTEQGDSAMYLCASSFKTGHLSYEQYFGPGTRLTVT.